This is a list of T cell receptor beta chains from one sample in a study of T cells in tumors after PD-1 blockade. Clones were sequenced by immunoSEQ multiplex PCR, and TCRdb holds only the in-frame ones, with some missing. This table has approximately 19,000 clones, approximately 84% appearing once. The sequencing used PBMCs, collected after anti-PD-1 therapy. The receptors derive from a human donor with advanced basal cell or squamous cell carcinoma (not recorded which). CDR3s include the opening cysteine and the closing phenylalanine or tryptophan. A D gene is named only where the DNA matches it firmly. The size entry is marked missing in some rows and otherwise reads once, few, many or a size class.

j_call d_call cdr3_length v_call clone_size cdr3_nt cdr3_aa
TRBJ1-1 NA 12 TRBV4-1 NA TGCGCCAGCAGCCAAGAGGATCCAGAAGCTTTCTTT CASSQEDPEAFF
TRBJ2-1 NA 10 TRBV7-9 NA TGTGCCAGCGGACTCGGGGAGCAGTTCTTC CASGLGEQFF
TRBJ1-1 NA 13 TRBV12-3/TRBV12-4 NA TGTGCCAGCAGAAAGGACAGAGACACTGAAGCTTTCTTT CASRKDRDTEAFF
TRBJ1-5 NA 17 TRBV5-8 medium-sized TGTGCCAGCAGCCCGGGGACATGGGACTTAAGCAATCAGCCCCAGCATTTT CASSPGTWDLSNQPQHF
TRBJ1-6 NA 15 TRBV6-1 few TGTGCCAGCAGTGATGACAGCTCCTATAATTCACCCCTCCACTTT CASSDDSSYNSPLHF
TRBJ2-5 NA 14 TRBV2 NA TGTGCCAGCAGTACAACTTATCCCCAAGAGACCCAGTACTTC CASSTTYPQETQYF
TRBJ1-3 NA 17 TRBV19 NA TGTGCCAGTAGTATAGCCGGAAATCCGAGCTCTGGAAACACCATATATTTT CASSIAGNPSSGNTIYF
TRBJ1-5 TRBD1 13 TRBV2 NA TGTGCCAGCAGAGACAGGGGCAATCAGCCCCAGCATTTT CASRDRGNQPQHF
TRBJ2-1 NA 16 TRBV7-2 NA TGTGCCAGCAGCCTGCTTCCGCGTCTCTCCTACAATGAGCAGTTCTTC CASSLLPRLSYNEQFF
TRBJ2-3 NA 15 TRBV13 NA TGTGCCAGCAGCTTACCGGGAGATGGTACAGATACGCAGTATTTT CASSLPGDGTDTQYF
TRBJ1-5 NA 14 TRBV6-6 NA TGTGCCAGCAACCTACCCGCGAGCAATCAGCCCCAGCATTTT CASNLPASNQPQHF
TRBJ2-1 NA 12 TRBV19 few TGTGCCAGTAGTATCGGATGGAATGAGCAGTTCTTC CASSIGWNEQFF
TRBJ1-1 TRBD1 13 TRBV4-1 few TGCGCCAGCAGCTACGGACAGGTCGCTGAAGCTTTCTTT CASSYGQVAEAFF
TRBJ2-1 TRBD2 15 TRBV10-1 NA TGCGCCAGCAGCATAGCGGGAAAGCAGTACAATGAGCAGTTCTTC CASSIAGKQYNEQFF
TRBJ2-7 TRBD1 15 TRBV3-1/TRBV3-2 NA TGTGCCAGCAGCCAAGGGACAGGGGAATTATACGAGCAGTACTTC CASSQGTGELYEQYF
TRBJ1-3 NA 15 TRBV28 NA TGTGCCAGCACTCTACCGCCGGGAGCTGGAAACACCATATATTTT CASTLPPGAGNTIYF
TRBJ2-2 NA 15 TRBV6-1 NA TGTGCCAGCAGTTCAAGAGGGGGGGCTGGCGGGGAGCTGTTTTTT CASSSRGGAGGELFF
TRBJ1-1 NA 13 TRBV19 NA TGTGCCAGTAGTATGCAGGGAAAGTACCAAGCTTTCTTT CASSMQGKYQAFF
TRBJ1-1 TRBD1 13 TRBV12-3/TRBV12-4 NA TGTGCCAGCAGCATGACAGGGGACACTGAAGCTTTCTTT CASSMTGDTEAFF
TRBJ2-3 NA 14 TRBV9 NA TGTGCCAGCAGCCCGGCGTGGGGCACAGATACGCAGTATTTT CASSPAWGTDTQYF
TRBJ1-3 TRBD1 16 TRBV7-9 NA TGTGCCAGCAGCTCCACGGGACAGATCTCTGGAAACACCATATATTTT CASSSTGQISGNTIYF
TRBJ2-1 TRBD2 15 TRBV6-5 NA TGTGCCAGCAGTTACTCCGCTAGCGGGAGCTATGAGCAGTTCTTC CASSYSASGSYEQFF
TRBJ2-5 TRBD1 15 TRBV6-5 NA TGTGCCAGCAGCACCGGGACAGGGGTCGGGGAGACCCAGTACTTC CASSTGTGVGETQYF
TRBJ1-1 NA 15 TRBV4-2 NA TGTGCCAGCAGCCCAGACTGGGAGCTGAACACTGAAGCTTTCTTT CASSPDWELNTEAFF
TRBJ2-1 NA 17 TRBV18 NA TGTGCCAGCTCACCAGGCCCTCAATCACTACCCTACAATGAGCAGTTCTTC CASSPGPQSLPYNEQFF
TRBJ1-2 TRBD1 12 TRBV19 NA TGTGCCAGTACCGGGACAGACTATGGCTACACCTTC CASTGTDYGYTF
TRBJ2-7 NA 13 TRBV6-1 NA TGTGCCAGCAGTGAAGGTAGGGGTGGCGAGCAGTACTTC CASSEGRGGEQYF
TRBJ1-2 NA 13 TRBV29-1 NA TGCAGCGTTGAAGAACCAGGGGTGGGGGGCTACACCTTC CSVEEPGVGGYTF
TRBJ2-5 TRBD1 16 TRBV18 NA TGTGCCAGCTCACCACCCCAAGGACAGGGCCAAGAGACCCAGTACTTC CASSPPQGQGQETQYF
TRBJ1-3 TRBD1 16 TRBV28 NA TGTGCCAGCAGTCTTCAGGGGGCTAGGGGTGGAAACACCATATATTTT CASSLQGARGGNTIYF
TRBJ1-4 NA 15 TRBV9 NA TGTGCCAGCAGCGTAGGACTGTTAACTAATGAAAAACTGTTTTTT CASSVGLLTNEKLFF
TRBJ1-1 NA 14 TRBV29-1 NA TGCAGCGTTGAAGAGTCGCCGGGGGCCACTGAAGCTTTCTTT CSVEESPGATEAFF
TRBJ1-2 TRBD1 17 TRBV7-9 once TGTGCCAGCAGCCCCGACGGGACAGGGGGGCAGAACTATGGCTACACCTTC CASSPDGTGGQNYGYTF
TRBJ2-7 NA 15 TRBV19 NA TGTGCCAGTAGTAGGGTCAGGGAAGACCCCTACGAGCAGTACTTC CASSRVREDPYEQYF
TRBJ2-3 NA 16 TRBV28 NA TGTGCCAGCGCCACCCCGGGGTTAAGGACCACAGATACGCAGTATTTT CASATPGLRTTDTQYF
TRBJ2-5 NA 14 TRBV27 NA TGTGCCAGCAGTCCATCACCGGGTTTGGGGACCCAGTACTTC CASSPSPGLGTQYF
TRBJ2-2 TRBD1 15 TRBV5-1 NA TGCGCCAGCAGCTTCGTCCAGGGGGAAGCCGGGGAGCTGTTTTTT CASSFVQGEAGELFF
TRBJ1-4 NA 13 TRBV3-1/TRBV3-2 NA TGTGCCAGCAGCCAAGATTTTAATGAAAAACTGTTTTTT CASSQDFNEKLFF
TRBJ1-1 NA 12 TRBV29-1 NA TGCAGCCTGGGAAGGGTCGGCGCTGAAGCTTTCTTT CSLGRVGAEAFF
TRBJ2-3 TRBD1 16 TRBV25-1 NA TGTGCCAGCAGTGACCCCCGACAGGGTTGGGCAGATACGCAGTATTTT CASSDPRQGWADTQYF
TRBJ2-7 NA 14 TRBV24-1 NA TGTGCCACCAGTGATTGGACTGACTCCTACGAGCAGTACTTC CATSDWTDSYEQYF
TRBJ2-7 NA 14 TRBV28 few TGTGCCAGCCCTCCCCGGGGGGCTTCCTACGAGCAGTACTTC CASPPRGASYEQYF
TRBJ1-5 NA 12 TRBV19 NA TGTGCCAGTAGTATAGAGAACAGGCCCCAGCATTTT CASSIENRPQHF
TRBJ2-1 TRBD2 16 TRBV9 NA TGTGCCAGCAGCGTAGGTGGGGGGGGCTCCTACAATGAGCAGTTCTTC CASSVGGGGSYNEQFF
TRBJ2-7 NA 18 TRBV23-1 NA TGCGCCAGCAGTCAACCGTTCCTCCCGGGTCCCTGGGCTTACGAGCAGTACTTC CASSQPFLPGPWAYEQYF
TRBJ2-5 NA 17 TRBV27 NA TGTGCCAGCAGTTTATCGGGCTGGGCCAGGGGGGCAGAGACCCAGTACTTC CASSLSGWARGAETQYF
TRBJ2-7 NA 12 TRBV28 NA TGTGCCAGCAGTTTGCAGGACTTGGAGCAGTACTTC CASSLQDLEQYF
TRBJ2-7 TRBD2 14 TRBV7-3 NA TGTGCCAGCAGCAACGGGGGGGCTCTAATACGGCAGTACTTC CASSNGGALIRQYF
TRBJ2-1 TRBD2 15 TRBV5-4 NA TGTGCCAGCAGCTTGGATGCGGGGGGCCGTGGTGAGCAGTTCTTC CASSLDAGGRGEQFF
TRBJ2-2 NA 14 TRBV19 once TGTGCCAGTATCCAGGGATACTCCACCGGGGAGCTGTTTTTT CASIQGYSTGELFF
TRBJ2-6 NA 15 TRBV5-4 NA TGTGCCAGCAGCTTGTTCAGCTCTGGGGCCAACGTCCTGACTTTC CASSLFSSGANVLTF
TRBJ2-7 TRBD2 19 TRBV5-5 medium-sized TGTGCCAGCAGCTTTAGCTCCGGGACTAGCGGGAGTCGGTCCTACGAGCAGTACTTC CASSFSSGTSGSRSYEQYF
TRBJ2-1 NA 14 TRBV27 NA TGTGCCAGCAGTTTAAAAGGGTCCTACAATGAGCAGTTCTTC CASSLKGSYNEQFF
TRBJ1-1 NA 15 TRBV13 NA TGTGCCAGCAGCTTATATGGGGGCCGGGTCACTGAAGCTTTCTTT CASSLYGGRVTEAFF
TRBJ1-5 TRBD1 16 TRBV2 NA TGTGCCAGCAGAACCGGGACAGGCAATAGCAATCAGCCCCAGCATTTT CASRTGTGNSNQPQHF
TRBJ1-2 NA 13 TRBV5-6 few TGTGCCAGCAGCTTGGTTCTGGGGGTTGGCTACACCTTC CASSLVLGVGYTF